What follows is one T cell receptor (beta chain) and its context. Generated by immunoSEQ multiplex PCR, the TCRdb table keeps only in-frame clones and is missing some. The sample shows tens of thousands of clones, approximately 80% of them seen only once. This record belongs to a study of blood T cell repertoires in COVID-19. The CDR3 length is 15 residues. Trimming pared 3 bases from V and 0 bases from J, leaving 15 bases between. The V gene's germline CDR1 is DFQATT and CDR2 SNEGSKA (reference sequence). The TCR was taken from a human donor in a cohort sampled during active COVID-19. The chain carries TRBV20-1 and TRBJ2-7; TRBD2 might be the D (5 bases). The sequenced sample was peripheral blood. The CDR3 sequence is CSASDGQRSSYEQYF. DNA for the CDR3: TGCAGTGCTAGTGACGGCCAGCGGAGCTCCTACGAGCAGTACTTC.